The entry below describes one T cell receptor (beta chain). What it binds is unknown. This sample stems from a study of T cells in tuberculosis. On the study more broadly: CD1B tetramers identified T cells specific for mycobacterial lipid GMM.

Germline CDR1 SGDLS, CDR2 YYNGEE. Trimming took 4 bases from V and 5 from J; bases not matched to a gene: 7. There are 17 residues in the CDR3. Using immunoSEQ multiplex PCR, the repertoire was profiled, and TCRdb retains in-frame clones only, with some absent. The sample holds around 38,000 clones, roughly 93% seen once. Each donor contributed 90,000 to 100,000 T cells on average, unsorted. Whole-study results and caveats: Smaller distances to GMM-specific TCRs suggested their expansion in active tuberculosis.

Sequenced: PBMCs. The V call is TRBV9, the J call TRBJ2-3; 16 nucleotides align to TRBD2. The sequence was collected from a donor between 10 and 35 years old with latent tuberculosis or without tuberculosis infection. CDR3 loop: CASSPKGLAGGKDTQYF. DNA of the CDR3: TGTGCCAGCAGCCCAAAGGGACTAGCGGGGGGGAAAGATACGCAGTATTTT.